The clone carrying this TCR beta chain was counted once. This CDR3 has 12 residues. In germline, CDR1 is GTSNPN, CDR2 SVGIG (reference sequence). The V end lost 1 base, the J end lost 5 bases, and 8 bases lay between the germline ends. Repertoires were generated with immunoSEQ multiplex PCR, while TCRdb's copy carries only in-frame clones and drops some. The sample yields over 85,000 clones, roughly 84% seen once. From the roughly 120-subject validation cohort, which was separate from the roughly 630-subject first cohort, the donors were drawn. The data were obtained in a study of cytomegalovirus exposure and HLA in healthy donors.

The sequence came from a woman younger than 35 in good health and CMV-seropositive. The sample taken for sequencing was PBMCs. The chain links TRBV30 to TRBJ1-2; D is undetermined. The CDR3 DNA reads TGTGCCTGGAGTGACGCGGGATATGGCTACACCTTC. Protein product: CAWSDAGYGYTF.